The clone carrying this T cell receptor beta chain appeared many times. No antigen is known for it. RNA transcripts gave rise to amplified TCR beta CDR3 regions. First-round RT-PCR targeting the TCR CDR3 was performed with the HTBI primer set. TCRdb used MiXCR to reprocess the multiplex PCR reads, holding one entry per CDR3 protein. The profile shows nearly 250,000 distinct CDR3 sequences, about a sixth of them singletons. The sample belongs to a study of T cells in Graves' hyperthyroidism and ophthalmopathy. Findings and limits, study-wide: Most clonotypes expanded in the thyroid (above 0.001) were also present in blood.

Ophthalmopathy patients showed a Clinical Activity Score of at least 3, NOSPECS grade of at least 4 and duration under 3 months. The diagnoses drew upon clinical symptoms, serum thyroxine and TRAb, thyroid ultrasound and orbital computed tomography. V lost 4 bases and J 8 bases, leaving 24 bases between the germline ends. Germline V gives CDR1 SGHKS, CDR2 YYEKEE (reference sequence). CDR3 size: 16 residues. This TCR was sampled from a woman aged 18-29 years with Graves' ophthalmopathy. What was sequenced was blood. The chain joins TRBV5-5 to TRBJ1-2; tentatively, D is TRBD1 (6 bases). The CDR3 reads CASSGGAGGAAEGYTF. CDR3 nucleotide sequence: TGTGCCAGCAGCGGTGGGGCGGGGGGCGCGGCGGAAGGCTACACCTTC.